This T cell receptor (beta chain) came from a study of response to subunit inactivated influenza vaccine listed by TCRdb under 2018. General notes on the study: Deep quantitative T cell receptor repertoire profiling was used in the study to track responses to a trivalent subunit inactivated influenza vaccine. General conclusions and limits of the study: According to the authors, only a limited number of new T cells may be recruited by each seasonal influenza vaccination.

Preparation of the library involved RT-PCR. Reads for this sample came from an Illumina HiSeq 2500. Clones were called with MiXCR by TCRdb after fastp trimmed the public reads at Q25, and only in-frame beta chains were retained. Every CDR3 protein is listed once, alongside the most common genes and DNA of its rows. This sample has about 300,000 distinct CDR3 sequences in its table, and 21% of those were observed once. Roughly a tenth of the sample lies in the top ten. As concerns this clonotype: Its antigen remains undetermined. No base qualities exist here, and no much larger clone lies one base off it.

The germline V gene sets CDR1 to MNHNS and CDR2 to SASEGT. Reading from cysteine to phenylalanine, the CDR3 counts 13 amino acids. The kept DNA is CDR3 alone, 39 bases in frame from the first base. Trimming costs V 2 bases and J 6 bases, and their ends lie 8 bases apart. The receptor comes from a man aged 45 to 75 who received an inactivated influenza vaccine. Donor details come from another sample of the same person, matched by shared clones. The sample was PBMCs from blood, taken less than 22 months after vaccination. The chain uses TRBV6-1 and TRBJ1-5; the D gene lacks a confident call. The DNA is TGTGCCAGCAGTGAACTGCCAGGTCAGCCCCAGCATTTT. The encoded protein is CASSELPGQPQHF.